This T cell receptor (beta chain) was obtained from a study of somatic mutations in cytotoxic T cells in rheumatoid arthritis. The overall study: Blood from the patient (about 29 ml EDTA) was drawn right after diagnosis, pretreatment. Flow sorting yielded some V beta antibody-stained T-cell populations at nearly 100% purity, among them V beta1+ cells sequenced for TCRB.

CD4+ and CD8+ cells were isolated by positive magnetic bead selection, with purity checked by flow cytometry. This CDR3 has 15 residues. The V gene's germline CDR1 is SEHNR and CDR2 FQNEAQ (reference sequence). Trimming shortened V by 1 base and J by 1 base, and 7 bases separated the two germline ends. Data came from immunoSEQ multiplex PCR; TCRdb stores just in-frame clones and leaves some out. The sample lists about 15,000 clones, 72% occurring once. The source of this sequence is an adult with rheumatoid arthritis. The sequencing sample was made of CD8+ T cells sorted from blood. The genes are TRBV7-9 and TRBJ2-2; no clear D gene. The CDR3 sequence is CASSLEEKNTGELFF. CDR3 nucleotides: TGTGCCAGCAGCTTAGAGGAGAAGAACACCGGGGAGCTGTTTTTT.